The rows below give T cell receptor beta chains drawn from one sample of a study of shared clonotypes between healthy human individuals. Libraries were prepared by immunoSEQ multiplex PCR; TCRdb keeps only in-frame clonotypes and omits some of them. In the table there are over 2 million clones, roughly 95% of which are singletons. The sample consisted of naive CD4+ T cells sorted from blood. The receptors were sampled from a man aged 18-30 years in good health. Each CDR3 is given with its conserved first and last residue. A D gene is named only where the DNA matches it firmly. Size tells how often a clone was seen (once, few, many) or the class of an expanded clone, and some rows leave it out.

TRBD1 | TRBJ2-7 | - | TRBV10-1 | 14 | CASSVGQSPYEQYF | TGCGCCAGCAGTGTGGGACAGTCACCTTACGAGCAGTACTTC
TRBD1 | TRBJ1-5 | few | TRBV6-5 | 14 | CASRGGGSGQPQHF | TGTGCCAGCAGGGGAGGGGGCTCCGGTCAGCCCCAGCATTTT
- | TRBJ2-7 | - | TRBV5-6 | 17 | CASTLRALFLLNYEQYF | TGTGCCAGCACCCTCCGGGCCCTTTTCCTTCTCAACTACGAGCAGTACTTC
- | TRBJ2-5 | - | TRBV5-1 | 15 | CASSLGQLTQETQYF | TGCGCCAGCAGCTTGGGGCAGCTCACCCAAGAGACCCAGTACTTC
TRBD1 | TRBJ2-2 | - | TRBV12-5 | 18 | CASGLGPKTGDHTGELFF | TGTGCTAGTGGTTTGGGCCCCAAGACAGGGGATCACACCGGGGAGCTGTTTTTT
- | TRBJ2-7 | many | TRBV30 | 14 | CAWSVRQGAYEQYF | TGTGCCTGGAGTGTAAGGCAGGGCGCCTACGAGCAGTACTTC
- | TRBJ2-7 | - | TRBV7-9 | 14 | CASSSWGASYEQYF | TGTGCCAGCAGCTCATGGGGGGCCTCCTACGAGCAGTACTTC
TRBD2 | TRBJ2-5 | - | TRBV28 | 14 | CASTHGTSRETQYF | TGTGCCAGCACCCACGGGACTAGCCGAGAGACCCAGTACTTC
TRBD1 | TRBJ1-6 | - | TRBV30 | 13 | CAWRSGGDSPLHF | TGTGCCTGGAGATCAGGGGGCGATTCACCCCTCCACTTT
- | TRBJ1-6 | - | TRBV6-1 | 13 | CASRLNLNSPLHF | TGTGCCAGCAGGCTGAACCTAAATTCACCCCTCCACTTT
- | TRBJ2-1 | - | TRBV19 | 20 | CASSISHTPTRTSSYNEQFF | TGTGCCAGTAGTATTTCCCATACCCCCACAAGGACTTCATCCTACAATGAGCAGTTCTTC
- | TRBJ1-1 | - | TRBV6-1 | 17 | CASSEALKLQLNTEAFF | TGTGCCAGCAGTGAAGCGCTGAAACTACAGCTGAACACTGAAGCTTTCTTT
- | TRBJ2-7 | - | TRBV7-3 | 13 | CASSPQGSAEQYF | TGTGCCAGCAGCCCCCAGGGCAGCGCGGAGCAGTACTTC
- | TRBJ2-7 | - | TRBV4-1 | 14 | CASSQDLYRHEQYF | TGCGCCAGCAGCCAAGACTTGTACCGCCACGAGCAGTACTTC
TRBD1 | TRBJ2-5 | - | TRBV2 | 13 | CASSQGVGETQYF | TGTGCCAGTTCACAGGGGGTCGGGGAGACCCAGTACTTC
TRBD1 | TRBJ2-7 | - | TRBV14 | 15 | CASSQKRQGSYEQYF | TGTGCCAGCAGCCAAAAAAGACAGGGATCCTACGAGCAGTACTTC
TRBD2 | TRBJ2-2 | - | TRBV18 | 19 | CASSPRLAGEARNTGELFF | TGTGCCAGCTCACCACGACTAGCGGGAGAAGCGAGGAACACCGGGGAGCTGTTTTTT
- | TRBJ2-6 | once | TRBV5-6 | 16 | CASSLVRHSGANVLTF | TGTGCCAGCAGCTTGGTGCGACACTCTGGGGCCAACGTCCTGACTTTC
- | TRBJ2-5 | - | TRBV18 | 16 | CASSPPVGSVQETQYF | TGTGCCAGCTCACCACCGGTGGGGTCCGTCCAAGAGACCCAGTACTTC
TRBD1 | TRBJ2-5 | - | TRBV7-2 | 15 | CASSLGSGGQETQYF | TGTGCCAGCAGCTTAGGGTCAGGGGGTCAAGAGACCCAGTACTTC
- | TRBJ1-4 | - | TRBV18 | 14 | CASSKSATNEKLFF | TGTGCCAGCTCGAAGTCTGCAACTAATGAAAAACTGTTTTTT
- | TRBJ2-4 | - | TRBV9 | 16 | CASSVGLPLAKNIQYF | TGTGCCAGCAGCGTAGGGTTACCTCTAGCCAAAAACATTCAGTACTTC
- | TRBJ2-7 | - | TRBV7-2 | 15 | CASSLQGTPSYEQYF | TGTGCCAGCAGCTTACAAGGGACACCCTCCTACGAGCAGTACTTC
- | TRBJ1-6 | - | TRBV11-2 | 13 | CASSLEYNSPLHF | TGTGCCAGCAGCCTTGAATATAATTCACCCCTCCACTTT
TRBD1 | TRBJ1-5 | - | TRBV7-2 | 17 | CASSTRTGYWSNQPQHF | TGTGCCAGCAGCACTAGGACAGGGTATTGGAGCAATCAGCCCCAGCATTTT
- | TRBJ2-7 | - | TRBV28 | 13 | CASSLRTPYEQYF | TGTGCCAGCAGTCTCAGGACTCCCTACGAGCAGTACTTC
- | TRBJ2-5 | few | TRBV20-1 | 10 | CSAAQETQYF | TGCAGTGCTGCACAAGAGACCCAGTACTTC